This note documents a single TCR beta chain sequence. No antigen is known for it. The record originates from a study of OX40 agonist ivuxolimab in advanced cancers. Background on the study: Intravenous ivuxolimab was administered to patients every 2 weeks at 0.01 to 10 mg/kg. Study-wide findings and caveats: CD4+ T cells averaged fewer expanded clones than CD8+ T cells.

Unmatched junction bases numbered 5, after V lost 4 bases and J lost 3 bases. The germline gives CDR1 SNHLY, CDR2 FYNNEI. The CDR3 has 15 residues. Repertoires were generated with immunoSEQ multiplex PCR, while TCRdb's copy carries only in-frame clones and drops some. The table lists around 26,000 clones, more than 80% of them singletons. The chain carries TRBV2 and TRBJ2-3, with 9 positions matching TRBD1. The TCR sequence derives from an adult with an advanced solid tumor such as melanoma, head and neck, liver or kidney cancer. Sample: CD4+ or CD8+ T cells sorted from blood, taken in a trial of the OX40 agonist ivuxolimab. The CDR3 here is CASSVTGGFTDTQYF. In DNA, the CDR3 is TGTGCCAGCAGTGTGACAGGGGGTTTTACAGATACGCAGTATTTT.